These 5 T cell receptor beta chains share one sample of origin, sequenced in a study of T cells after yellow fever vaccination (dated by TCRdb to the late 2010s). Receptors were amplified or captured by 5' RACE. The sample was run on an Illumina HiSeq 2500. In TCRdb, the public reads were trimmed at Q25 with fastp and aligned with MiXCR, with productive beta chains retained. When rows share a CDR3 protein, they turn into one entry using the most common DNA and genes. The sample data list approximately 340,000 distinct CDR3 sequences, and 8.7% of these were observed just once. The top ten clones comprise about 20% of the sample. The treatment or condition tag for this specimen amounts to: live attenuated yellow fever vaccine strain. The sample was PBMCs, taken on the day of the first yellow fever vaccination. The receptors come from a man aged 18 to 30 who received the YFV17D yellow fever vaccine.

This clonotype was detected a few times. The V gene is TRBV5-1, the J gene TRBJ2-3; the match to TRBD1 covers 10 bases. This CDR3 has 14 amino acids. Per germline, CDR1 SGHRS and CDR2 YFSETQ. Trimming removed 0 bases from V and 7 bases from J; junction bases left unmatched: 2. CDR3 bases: TGCGCCAGCAGCTTGGGACAGGGGGCGAATACGCAGTATTTT. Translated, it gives CASSLGQGANTQYF.

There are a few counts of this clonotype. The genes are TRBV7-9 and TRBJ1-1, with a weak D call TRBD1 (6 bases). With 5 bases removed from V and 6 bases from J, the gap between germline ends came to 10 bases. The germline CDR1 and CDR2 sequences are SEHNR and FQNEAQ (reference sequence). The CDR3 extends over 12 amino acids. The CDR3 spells CASSLDRSEAFF. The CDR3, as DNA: TGTGCCAGCAGCCTAGACAGGTCTGAAGCTTTCTTT.

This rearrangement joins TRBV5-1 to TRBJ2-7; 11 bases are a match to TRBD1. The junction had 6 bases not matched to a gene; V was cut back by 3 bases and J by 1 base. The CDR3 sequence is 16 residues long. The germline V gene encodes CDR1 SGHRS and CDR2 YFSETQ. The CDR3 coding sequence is TGCGCCAGCAGCTCCGGGACAGGGGGTATGTCCTACGAGCAGTACTTC. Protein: CASSSGTGGMSYEQYF. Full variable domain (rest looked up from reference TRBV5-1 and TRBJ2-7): KAGVTQTPRYLIKTRGQQVTLSCSPISGHRSVSWYQQTPGQGLQFLFEYFSETQRNKGNFPGRFSGRQFSNSRSEMNVSTLELGDSALYLCASSSGTGGMSYEQYFGPGTRLTVT.

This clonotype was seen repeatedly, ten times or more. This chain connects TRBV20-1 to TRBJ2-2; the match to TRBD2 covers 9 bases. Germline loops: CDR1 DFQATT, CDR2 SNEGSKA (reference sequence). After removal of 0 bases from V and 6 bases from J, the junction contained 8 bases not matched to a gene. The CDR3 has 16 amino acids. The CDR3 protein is CSARDFRGGAAGELFF. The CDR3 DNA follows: TGCAGTGCTAGAGATTTCCGCGGGGGGGCCGCCGGGGAGCTGTTTTTT.

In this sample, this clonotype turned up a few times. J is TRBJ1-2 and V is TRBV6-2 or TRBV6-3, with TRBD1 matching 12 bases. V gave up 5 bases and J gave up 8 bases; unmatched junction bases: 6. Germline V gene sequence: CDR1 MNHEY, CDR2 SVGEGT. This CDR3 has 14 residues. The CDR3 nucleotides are TGTGCCAGCAGTGCCTGGGACAGGGGGCTCGGCTACACCTTC. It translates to CASSAWDRGLGYTF.